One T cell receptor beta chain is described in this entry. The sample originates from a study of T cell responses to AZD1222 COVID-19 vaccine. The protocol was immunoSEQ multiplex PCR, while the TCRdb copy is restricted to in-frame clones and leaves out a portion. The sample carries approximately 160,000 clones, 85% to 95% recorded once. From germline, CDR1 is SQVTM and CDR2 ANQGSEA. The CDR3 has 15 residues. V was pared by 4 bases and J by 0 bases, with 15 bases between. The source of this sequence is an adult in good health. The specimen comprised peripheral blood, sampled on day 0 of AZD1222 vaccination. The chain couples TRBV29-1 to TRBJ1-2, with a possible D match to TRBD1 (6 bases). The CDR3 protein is CSVGGEGGANYGYTF. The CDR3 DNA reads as TGCAGCGTTGGAGGGGAGGGGGGCGCTAACTATGGCTACACCTTC.